Below, 7 T cell receptor beta chains from the same sample are listed, as sequenced in a study of read filtering for tumor transcriptome and immune sequencing. From approximately 430 ng of RNA, a library with molecular barcoded alpha/delta and beta/gamma adaptors was made. TCRdb redid the calling of the reads with MiXCR, one entry per CDR3 protein. The sample holds 35,000 to 50,000 distinct CDR3 sequences, roughly 10% seen once. The sample taken for sequencing was a population of CD138-negative cells sorted from bone marrow. The receptors stem from a donor older than 35 with multiple myeloma.

Ten or more counts support this clonotype. The chain combines TRBV20-1 with TRBJ2-5; 7 bases match TRBD1. The length of the CDR3 is 14 residues. Per the germline V gene, CDR1 is DFQATT and CDR2 is SNEGSKA (reference sequence). With 6 bases clipped from V and 4 bases from J, the junction kept 11 bases outside the gene matches. The CDR3 loop is CSAADRARGETQYF. The CDR3 nucleotides are TGCAGTGCAGCAGACAGGGCCCGGGGAGAGACCCAGTACTTC.

To note about this clonotype: This sequence may be a read error, since a much larger clone differs from it by one base. The chain has TRBV11-3 and TRBJ2-7, with 7 bases that match TRBD1. Germline CDR1 is SGHNT and CDR2 is YENEEA. The CDR3 sequence is 15 residues long. The J segment lost 2 bases and the V segment lost 1 base, leaving 5 bases of the junction unmatched. The CDR3 reads CASSLVHRGTYEQYF. DNA for the CDR3: TGTGCCAGCAGCTTAGTTCACAGGGGAACCTACGAGCAGTACTTC.

This clonotype was counted ten times or more. The genes are TRBV29-1 and TRBJ2-5; weak D call: TRBD1 (5 bases). Germline loops: CDR1 SQVTM, CDR2 ANQGSEA. V was shortened by 5 bases and J by 4 bases, with 5 bases between the two germline ends. The CDR3 is 10 residues long. The CDR3 nucleotides read TGCAGCGTTAGGGGAGAGACCCAGTACTTC. Residues: CSVRGETQYF.

This clonotype was seen many times. This rearrangement joins TRBV28 to TRBJ2-5; 7 bases line up with TRBD1. Germline lookup yields CDR1 MDHEN and CDR2 SYDVKM. The CDR3 totals 15 residues. The ends lost 3 bases at V and 4 bases at J; junction bases unmatched: 8. CDR3 bases: TGTGCCAGCAGTTTGGCAGGGGGAACCCGAGAGACCCAGTACTTC. Protein product: CASSLAGGTRETQYF.

Comments on this clonotype: Possible read error: a much larger clone is one base away. The rearrangement links TRBV7-2 to TRBJ1-1; D is undetermined. The V end was cut by 2 bases, the J end by 5 bases, with 9 bases between. CDR1 and CDR2 from the germline V gene are SGHTA and FQGNSA. The CDR3 runs 13 residues. CDR3 sequence: CASSLTAATEAFF. The CDR3 nucleotides read TGTGCCAGCAGCTTAACAGCCGCGACTGAAGCTTTCTTT. The whole variable domain, filled in from reference TRBV7-2 and TRBJ1-1, reads GAGVSQSPSNKVTEKGKDVELRCDPISGHTALYWYRQSLGQGLEFLIYFQGNSAPDKSGLPSDRFSAERTGGSVSTLTIQRTQQEDSAVYLCASSLTAATEAFFGQGTRLTVV.

This clonotype occurred many times. The chain has TRBV3-1 and TRBJ2-7; 7 nucleotides match TRBD2. Germline CDR1 is LGHDT and CDR2 is YNNKEL (reference sequence). This CDR3 has 15 amino acids. With 3 bases clipped from V and 0 bases from J, the junction kept 5 bases outside the gene matches. The CDR3 region is CASSHAGVPSYEQYF. The CDR3 DNA is TGTGCCAGCAGCCACGCGGGGGTCCCCTCCTACGAGCAGTACTTC.

This clonotype was counted ten times or more. This chain connects TRBV10-3 to TRBJ2-1; tentatively, D is TRBD1 or TRBD2 (5 bases each). There are 14 residues in the CDR3. V lost 0 bases and J 9 bases, leaving 12 bases between the germline ends. Germline assignment: CDR1 ENHRY and CDR2 SYGVKD. The CDR3 protein is CAISESGDQLEQFF. The CDR3 nucleotides read TGTGCCATCAGTGAGTCGGGGGATCAGCTTGAGCAGTTCTTC.